This T cell receptor (beta chain) was documented in a study of cytomegalovirus exposure and HLA in healthy donors. V was clipped by 5 bases and J by 5 bases, with 9 bases between them. Germline CDR1 reads MNHEY; CDR2 reads SVGAGI. The length of the CDR3 is 12 residues. Whole-study findings and limits: The study had only CMV serostatus as immune exposure information. Presence/absence analyses rested on an assumption that sequencing depth was roughly uniform across donors.

In regard to this clone: The antigen remains unidentified.

Primers: 60 Vbeta forward and 13 Jbeta reverse. Clones were sequenced by immunoSEQ multiplex PCR, and TCRdb holds only the in-frame ones, with some missing. The profile shows 110,000 to 150,000 clones, 84% of them singletons. The chain joins TRBV6-5 to TRBJ2-5; D possibly corresponds to TRBD1 (5 bases). This receptor was identified in a boy younger than 10 in good health and CMV-seronegative. The sample consisted of PBMCs. In nucleotides, the CDR3 is TGTGCCAGCAGTAGGGGTAGGGAGACCCAGTACTTC. It translates to CASSRGRETQYF.